The 26 T cell receptor beta chains listed next were all sequenced from one sample in a study of blood T cells in healthy people across ages. Together with a sample-barcoded 5' primer, a J-beta primer mix was included in a second PCR lasting about 7 to 11 cycles. MiXCR was run by TCRdb on the 5' RACE reads, yielding one entry per CDR3 protein. The data show roughly 1,700,000 distinct CDR3 sequences, over 25% seen once. Sequenced input: blood. All receptors come from a woman aged 30 to 39 in good health.

The chain couples TRBV15 to TRBJ2-1; the match to TRBD2 covers 8 bases. After removal of 1 base from V and 0 bases from J, the junction contained 11 bases not matched to a gene. Germline CDR1 LNHNV, CDR2 YYDKDF (reference sequence). This CDR3 is 19 amino acids long. CDR3 DNA: TGTGCCACCAGCAGAGGTGGAAGCGGGAGAAGGAGCTCCTACAATGAGCAGTTCTTC. Protein product: CATSRGGSGRRSSYNEQFF.

This clonotype was recorded many times. The V gene is TRBV29-1, the J gene TRBJ2-7; maybe TRBD2 (5 bases). The V and J ends lost 5 bases and 3 bases respectively, with 11 bases between them. Germline values: CDR1 SQVTM, CDR2 ANQGSEA. CDR3 length: 12 residues. DNA of the CDR3: TGCAGCGTTAGGGCAGGACTCTACGAGCAGTACTTC. It specifies CSVRAGLYEQYF.

This clonotype has only a few counts. The V gene is TRBV6-6, the J gene TRBJ2-1; D is undetermined. Trimming took 0 bases from V and 0 from J, leaving 6 bases between them. Germline values: CDR1 MNHNY, CDR2 SVGAGI (reference sequence). This CDR3 has 15 amino acids. The CDR3 is CASSYSRSSYNEQFF. Written as DNA, the CDR3 is TGTGCCAGCAGTTACTCACGGAGCTCCTACAATGAGCAGTTCTTC.

CDR3 sequence (DNA): TGTGCCAGCAGCTTAGGGGGACAGGGGAACAGCGGCTACACCTTC. It specifies CASSLGGQGNSGYTF. The V gene is TRBV11-2, the J gene TRBJ1-2; 10 bases align to TRBD1. CDR3 length equals 15 residues. CDR1 SGHAT and CDR2 FQNNGV come from the germline V gene. The V gene end was trimmed by 1 base and the J gene end by 8 bases; junction bases not matched to a gene: 7. Full variable domain (outside the CDR3, taken from reference TRBV11-2 and TRBJ1-2): EAGVAQSPRYKIIEKRQSVAFWCNPISGHATLYWYQQILGQGPKLLIQFQNNGVVDDSQLPKDRFSAERLKGVDSTLKIQPAKLEDSAVYLCASSLGGQGNSGYTFGSGTRLTVV.

This clonotype showed up just a few times. The chain combines TRBV6-5 with TRBJ1-2; the D gene is possibly TRBD1 (5 bases). The CDR3 has 12 residues. Germline assignment: CDR1 MNHEY and CDR2 SVGAGI. The germline V and J ends were trimmed by 6 bases and 8 bases, with 13 bases remaining between them. The CDR3 sequence is CASSRNEGGYTF. The CDR3 nucleotides are TGTGCCAGCAGCCGAAATGAGGGGGGCTACACCTTC.

V and J are TRBV6-8 and TRBJ2-1; unclear D gene. The CDR3 totals 10 residues. Trimming removed 6 bases at V and 10 bases at J, with 7 bases between. Germline V gene lookup returns CDR1 MNHGY and CDR2 SAAAGT. The CDR3 region has the DNA TGTGCCAGCAGCCAAGCGGAGCAGTTCTTC. Its protein is CASSQAEQFF.

The chain couples TRBV10-3 to TRBJ1-1; D unclear. V lost 0 bases and J lost 5, with 13 bases in between. The CDR3 has 15 residues. The germline V gene encodes CDR1 ENHRY and CDR2 SYGVKD. In DNA form, the CDR3 reads TGTGCCATCAGTGAGTCCGTAGGGTTCATGACTGAAGCTTTCTTT. Translated, it gives CAISESVGFMTEAFF.

Turning to this clonotype: This may come from a read error, since a much larger clone is one base off. The chain employs TRBV20-1 and TRBJ2-7; D is possibly TRBD2 (6 bases). Deletions cut 5 bases from V and 1 base from J, with 18 bases between. Germline V lookup: CDR1 DFQATT, CDR2 SNEGSKA (reference sequence). The length of the CDR3 is 15 residues. The CDR3 nucleotides are TGCAGTGCTGGCGAATGGGCTAGCGTTTCCTACGAGCAGTACTTC. This codes for CSAGEWASVSYEQYF.

This chain connects TRBV12-3 or TRBV12-4 to TRBJ1-5; D is ambiguous. The CDR3 contains 13 residues. V shed 3 bases and J shed 10 bases, with 13 bases lying between them. The CDR3 region has the DNA TGTGCCAGCAGTTTCAGTAGAAGCCAACCCCAGCATTTT. Its translation: CASSFSRSQPQHF.

The J gene is TRBJ1-5, the V gene TRBV20-1; D is unresolved. The CDR3 covers 13 residues. CDR1 is DFQATT and CDR2 is SNEGSKA in the germline V gene (reference sequence). Trimming removed 4 bases from V and 5 bases from J, with 12 bases in between. The DNA for the CDR3 is TGCAGTGCTACCGGGGAGATTGATCAGCCCCAGCATTTT. This codes for CSATGEIDQPQHF.

This CDR3 is CASSYGLLRMTNEQYF. CDR3 DNA: TGTGCCAGCAGTTACGGCTTACTGCGGATGACCAATGAGCAGTACTTC. The V and J genes are TRBV6-2 or TRBV6-3 and TRBJ2-5, with D unclear. This CDR3 comprises 16 residues. V gave up 2 bases and J gave up 11 bases, with 24 bases separating them. The V gene's germline CDR1 is MNHEY and CDR2 SVGEGT.

This chain connects TRBV7-9 to TRBJ1-2; the D is unclear. Between the trimmed V and J ends, which lost 1 base and 5 bases, there was a span of 20 bases. The V gene's germline CDR1 is SEHNR and CDR2 FQNEAQ (reference sequence). The CDR3 runs 17 residues. CDR3 nucleotide sequence: TGTGCCAGCAGCTTAGAGCCCCCCGGACGTTTTGGATATGGCTACACCTTC. Translating it yields CASSLEPPGRFGYGYTF.

This clonotype has just a few counts. V and J are TRBV5-1 and TRBJ2-1; TRBD2 agrees at 12 bases. Germline V gene sequence: CDR1 SGHRS, CDR2 YFSETQ. The CDR3 is 13 amino acids. J lost 13 bases, V lost 4 bases, and 6 bases had no gene match. DNA for the CDR3: TGCGCCAGCAGCCCCACTAGCGGGGGGTTCCAGTTCTTC. Translation: CASSPTSGGFQFF.

The rearrangement uses TRBV11-2 and TRBJ2-1, with 8 bases matching TRBD2. The CDR3 consists of 13 residues. Germline V gene lookup returns CDR1 SGHAT and CDR2 FQNNGV. V dropped 3 bases and J dropped 14; count of bases not matched to a gene: 9. The CDR3 DNA reads TGTGCCAGCAGCTTCTCCGAATCAGCGGGAGAGTTCTTC. Encoded protein: CASSFSESAGEFF.

This clonotype was detected a few times. The J gene is TRBJ1-5, the V gene TRBV29-1; 8 bases agree with TRBD1. The V segment lost 4 bases and the J segment 1 base; nucleotides outside the gene matches: 3. CDR1 is SQVTM, CDR2 ANQGSEA, per germline. The CDR3 spans 14 residues. The CDR3 DNA reads TGCAGCGTTGGAACAGGGGGGAGCAATCAGCCCCAGCATTTT. This gives the protein CSVGTGGSNQPQHF.

The rearrangement uses TRBV20-1 and TRBJ1-4, with 10 bases matching TRBD1. The germline gives CDR1 DFQATT, CDR2 SNEGSKA (reference sequence). V lost 4 bases, J lost 8 bases, and 4 bases stayed unmatched. The CDR3 sequence is 13 residues long. Written as DNA, the CDR3 is TGCAGTGCTACAGGGACAGGGGAAGAAAAACTGTTTTTT. This sequence encodes CSATGTGEEKLFF.

The sample holds many counts of this clonotype. The gene calls are TRBV12-3 or TRBV12-4 and TRBJ1-5, with TRBD1 as a possible D gene (6 bases). This CDR3 comprises 15 residues. V was pared by 3 bases and J by 2 bases, with 11 bases between. CDR3 sequence reads: CASSLGGLGNQPQHF. The CDR3 DNA reads as TGTGCCAGCAGTTTGGGGGGCTTGGGCAATCAGCCCCAGCATTTT.

This clonotype was counted a few times. The chain combines TRBV12-3 or TRBV12-4 with TRBJ1-2; no clear D gene. The CDR3 is 12 amino acids. V lost 5 bases to trimming and J lost 8 bases, with 12 bases between them. The chain's CDR3 is CASSTALLGYTF. The CDR3 nucleotides are TGTGCCAGCAGTACCGCCCTGCTGGGCTACACCTTC.

The V gene is TRBV2, the J gene TRBJ1-5; 8 bases agree with TRBD1. This CDR3 contains 13 residues. Looked up from germline, CDR1 is SNHLY and CDR2 is FYNNEI. The V segment lost 6 bases and the J segment 6 bases; nucleotides outside the gene matches: 4. In nucleotides, the CDR3 is TGTGCCAGCAGCCAGGGGGCTTCTCAGCCCCAGCATTTT. Encoded protein: CASSQGASQPQHF.

A few counts support this clonotype. The V and J genes are TRBV7-9 and TRBJ2-5, with 7 bases aligning to TRBD2. Per the germline V gene, CDR1 is SEHNR and CDR2 is FQNEAQ (reference sequence). V lost 5 bases, J lost 2 bases, and 11 bases stayed unmatched. The CDR3 is 16 residues long. The CDR3 nucleotides read TGTGCCAGCAGCCCAAGCCGGGCTAGCGGACAAGAGACCCAGTACTTC. This gives the protein CASSPSRASGQETQYF.

The chain links TRBV7-9 to TRBJ1-1; 7 bases line up with TRBD1. CDR1 is SEHNR, CDR2 FQNEAQ, per germline (reference sequence). V dropped 5 bases and J dropped 1; count of bases not matched to a gene: 10. This CDR3 is built from 16 residues. Written as DNA, the CDR3 is TGTGCCAGCAGCCCAGGGGGGGCGTTAGGGAACACTGAAGCTTTCTTT. Its translation is CASSPGGALGNTEAFF.

This rearrangement joins TRBV6-1 to TRBJ1-4; tentative D call: TRBD1 (5 bases). V was clipped by 0 bases and J by 7 bases, with 9 bases between them. This CDR3 is built from 14 residues. Germline V gives CDR1 MNHNS, CDR2 SASEGT. The CDR3 sequence: CASSEAQGGEKLFF. CDR3 nucleotides: TGTGCCAGCAGTGAAGCGCAGGGTGGTGAAAAACTGTTTTTT.

V and J are TRBV3-1 and TRBJ2-7, with D hard to call. The V end lost 2 bases, the J end lost 1 base, and 9 bases lay between the germline ends. Germline V gene data show CDR1 as LGHDT and CDR2 as YNNKEL (reference sequence). CDR3 length: 14 residues. The CDR3 protein is CASSQSAKSYEQYF. In nucleotides, the CDR3 is TGTGCCAGCAGCCAAAGTGCTAAATCCTACGAGCAGTACTTC.

Only a few counts were recorded for this clonotype. The gene calls are TRBV28 and TRBJ2-5; no clear D. The V gene lost 7 bases and the J gene lost 2 bases, with 8 bases spanning the gap. The CDR3 length is 12 residues. Germline loops: CDR1 MDHEN, CDR2 SYDVKM. In DNA, the CDR3 is TGTGCCAGCACCGTCCGGCAAGAGACCCAGTACTTC. Its translation is CASTVRQETQYF.

This clonotype was counted ten times or more. This rearrangement joins TRBV5-1 to TRBJ2-7, with TRBD2 matching 8 bases. CDR3 length: 14 amino acids. CDR1 is SGHRS, CDR2 YFSETQ, per germline. V lost 0 bases to trimming and J lost 5 bases; unmatched junction nucleotides: 4. DNA of the CDR3: TGCGCCAGCAGCTTGGTCCGGGGGGGCCACGAGCAGTACTTC. Translation gives CASSLVRGGHEQYF. Based on the CDR3 plus reference TRBV5-1 and TRBJ2-7, the full variable domain is KAGVTQTPRYLIKTRGQQVTLSCSPISGHRSVSWYQQTPGQGLQFLFEYFSETQRNKGNFPGRFSGRQFSNSRSEMNVSTLELGDSALYLCASSLVRGGHEQYFGPGTRLTVT.

There are a few counts of this clonotype. This chain joins TRBV6-5 and TRBJ1-2; 7 nucleotides align to TRBD1. CDR1 and CDR2 (germline): MNHEY, SVGAGI. The CDR3 has 14 residues. The ends lost 5 bases at V and 4 bases at J; junction bases unmatched: 7. CDR3 in amino acids: CASSPDRTRYGYTF. The CDR3 nucleotides read TGTGCCAGCAGTCCGGACAGGACACGCTATGGCTACACCTTC.